This T cell receptor (beta chain) was recovered during a study of metastatic and nonmetastatic thyroid tumors. Study-level background: It was across blood and tumor or nodule tissue from malignant and benign thyroid patients that repertoires were compared. Study results and caveats: Compared with benign nodules, malignant thyroid tumors were reported to have significantly higher TCR beta diversity in both blood and tumor.

Among the patients, none had received any treatment before thyroid surgery. V trimming: 4 bases; J trimming: 8 bases; junction bases outside the gene matches: 10. The germline V gene encodes CDR1 SGHRS and CDR2 YFSETQ. The CDR3 is 15 amino acids. This clone was detected many times. The antigen is undetermined. How the authors handled the data: What underpinned the distant-metastasis classifier for papillary thyroid cancer was the set of CDR3 differences across clinicopathological groups. TCRdb redid the clone calls on the PCR reads using MiXCR. For this entry, the V and J calls and clone size follow TCRdb and not the study's own pipeline. The table lists approximately 86,000 clones, approximately 12% of them singletons, with approximately 8.8% in the top ten.

Material for sequencing was tumor tissue. V usage is TRBV5-1 and J usage is TRBJ1-2, with 11 positions matching TRBD1. The sequence came from a female donor with papillary thyroid cancer or a benign thyroid nodule (not recorded which). Some clones in this sample may be carry-over from other donors' samples. The CDR3 DNA follows: TGCGCCAGCAGCCCGGACGCGGGACAGGGGGGGGGCTACACCTTC. Translation gives CASSPDAGQGGGYTF.